This T cell receptor (beta chain) was observed in a study of blood T cells in healthy people across ages. Study-wide findings and caveats: TCR beta diversity, measured per million T cells, fell in a roughly linear way with age.

CDR1 is ENHRY and CDR2 is SYGVKD in the germline V gene. The CDR3 is made up of 19 amino acids. The trim removed 6 bases at V and 3 bases at J, leaving 12 bases unmatched. A second PCR of about 7 to 12 cycles used a sample-barcoded 5' primer and a J-beta primer mix. Individual samples furnished no less than 3 million CDR3-containing paired-end reads apiece. TCRdb recomputed calls from the 5' RACE reads with MiXCR, one row per CDR3 protein. The repertoire holds some 880,000 distinct CDR3 sequences, with approximately 35% as singletons. The sample holds a few counts of this clonotype. What it recognizes is unknown.

The TCR sequence derives from a young man in good health. The chain combines TRBV10-3 with TRBJ2-1; 15 bases are shared with TRBD2. Specimen: blood. CDR3 sequence: CAIRGTSGGHPTDYNEQFF. The CDR3 DNA follows: TGTGCCATCAGAGGGACTAGCGGGGGGCATCCAACCGACTACAATGAGCAGTTCTTC.